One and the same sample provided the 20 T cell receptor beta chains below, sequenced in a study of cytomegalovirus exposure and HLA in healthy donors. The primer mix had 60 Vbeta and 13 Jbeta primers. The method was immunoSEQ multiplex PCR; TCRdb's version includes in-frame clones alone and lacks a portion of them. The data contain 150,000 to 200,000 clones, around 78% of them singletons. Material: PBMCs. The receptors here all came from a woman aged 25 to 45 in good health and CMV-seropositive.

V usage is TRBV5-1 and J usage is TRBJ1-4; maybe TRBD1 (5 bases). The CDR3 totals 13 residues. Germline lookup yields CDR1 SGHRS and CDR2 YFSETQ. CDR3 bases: TGCGCGAGTTCGACCGGGGGGAATGAAAAACTGTTTTTT. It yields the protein CASSTGGNEKLFF.

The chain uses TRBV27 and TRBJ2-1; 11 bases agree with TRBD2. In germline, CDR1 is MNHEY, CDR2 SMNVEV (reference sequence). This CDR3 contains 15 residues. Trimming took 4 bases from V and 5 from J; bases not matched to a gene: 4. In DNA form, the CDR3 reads TGTGCCAGCAGTTACGGGACTAGCGGAAACAATGAGCAGTTCTTC. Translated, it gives CASSYGTSGNNEQFF.

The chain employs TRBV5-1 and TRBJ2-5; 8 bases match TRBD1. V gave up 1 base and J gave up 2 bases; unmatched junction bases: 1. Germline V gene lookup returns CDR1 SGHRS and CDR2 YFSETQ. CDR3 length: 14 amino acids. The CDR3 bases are TGCGCCAGCAGCTTGTACAGGGGGCAAGAGACCCAGTACTTC. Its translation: CASSLYRGQETQYF.

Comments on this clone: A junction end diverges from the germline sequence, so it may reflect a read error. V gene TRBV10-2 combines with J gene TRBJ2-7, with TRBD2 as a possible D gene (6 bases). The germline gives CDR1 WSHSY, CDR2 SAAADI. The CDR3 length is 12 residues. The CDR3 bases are TGCGCCAGCAATAATGGACAAGGAGGGTTTGGGTTC. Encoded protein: CASNNGQGGFGF.

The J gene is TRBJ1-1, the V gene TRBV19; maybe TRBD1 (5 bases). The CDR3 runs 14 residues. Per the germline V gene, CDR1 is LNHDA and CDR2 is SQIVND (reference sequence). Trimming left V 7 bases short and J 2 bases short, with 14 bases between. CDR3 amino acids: CASMHPGTNTEAFF. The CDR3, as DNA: TGTGCCAGTATGCACCCCGGGACTAACACTGAAGCTTTCTTT.

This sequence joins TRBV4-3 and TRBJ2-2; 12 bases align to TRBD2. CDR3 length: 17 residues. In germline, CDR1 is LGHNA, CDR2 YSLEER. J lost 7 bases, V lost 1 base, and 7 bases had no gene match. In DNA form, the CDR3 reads TGCGCCAGCAGCCAAGGGACTAGCGGGGTACGGATCGGGGAGCTGTTTTTT. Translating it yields CASSQGTSGVRIGELFF.

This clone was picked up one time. This CDR3 is CARRTTGSQPQHF. The CDR3 bases are TGTGCCAGAAGGACGACAGGGTCGCAGCCCCAGCATTTT. This chain joins TRBV5-3 and TRBJ1-5; 7 nucleotides align to TRBD1. TRBV5-3 is an ORF; its function is uncertain. V gave up 5 bases and J gave up 7 bases; unmatched junction bases: 6. The CDR3 covers 13 residues.

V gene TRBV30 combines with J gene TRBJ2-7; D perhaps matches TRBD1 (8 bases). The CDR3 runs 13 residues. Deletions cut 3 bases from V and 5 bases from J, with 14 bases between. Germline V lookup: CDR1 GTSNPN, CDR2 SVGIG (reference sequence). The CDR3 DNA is TGTGCCTGGAGCGCTACAGGGGGGGACGAGCAGTACTTC. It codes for CAWSATGGDEQYF.

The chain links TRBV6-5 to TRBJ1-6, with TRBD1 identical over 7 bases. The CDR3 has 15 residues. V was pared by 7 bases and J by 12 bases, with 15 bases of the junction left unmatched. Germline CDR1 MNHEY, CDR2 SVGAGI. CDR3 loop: CASTSGGRGEGPLHF. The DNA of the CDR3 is TGTGCCAGCACCTCAGGGGGAAGGGGAGAAGGACCCCTCCACTTT.

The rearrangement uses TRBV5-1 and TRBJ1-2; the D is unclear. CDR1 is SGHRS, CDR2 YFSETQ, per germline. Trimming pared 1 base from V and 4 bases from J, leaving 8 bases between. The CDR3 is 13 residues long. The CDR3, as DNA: TGCGCCAGCAGCTTGACCAGTTCCTATGGCTACACCTTC. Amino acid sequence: CASSLTSSYGYTF.

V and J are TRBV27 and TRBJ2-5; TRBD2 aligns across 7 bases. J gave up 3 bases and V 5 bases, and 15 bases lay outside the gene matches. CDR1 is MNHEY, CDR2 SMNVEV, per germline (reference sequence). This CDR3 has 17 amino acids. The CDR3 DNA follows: TGTGCCAGCAGTCCCCGGGTGAGCGGGGTAAATAAAGAGACCCAGTACTTC. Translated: CASSPRVSGVNKETQYF.

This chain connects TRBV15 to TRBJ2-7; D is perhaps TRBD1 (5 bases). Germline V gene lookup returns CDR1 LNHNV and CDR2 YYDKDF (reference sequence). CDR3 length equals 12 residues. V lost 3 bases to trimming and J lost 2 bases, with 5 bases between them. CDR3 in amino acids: CATSRDTYEQYF. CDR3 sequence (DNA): TGTGCCACCAGCAGGGACACCTACGAGCAGTACTTC. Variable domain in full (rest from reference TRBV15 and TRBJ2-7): DAMVIQNPRYQVTQFGKPVTLSCSQTLNHNVMYWYQQKSSQAPKLLFHYYDKDFNNEADTPDNFQSRRPNTSFCFLDIRSPGLGDTAMYLCATSRDTYEQYFGPGTRLTVT.

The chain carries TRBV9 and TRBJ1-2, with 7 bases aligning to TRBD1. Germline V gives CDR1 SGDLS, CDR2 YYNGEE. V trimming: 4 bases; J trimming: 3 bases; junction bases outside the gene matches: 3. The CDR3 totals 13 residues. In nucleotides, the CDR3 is TGTGCCAGCAGCTTGGGACAGCACTATGGCTACACCTTC. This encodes CASSLGQHYGYTF.

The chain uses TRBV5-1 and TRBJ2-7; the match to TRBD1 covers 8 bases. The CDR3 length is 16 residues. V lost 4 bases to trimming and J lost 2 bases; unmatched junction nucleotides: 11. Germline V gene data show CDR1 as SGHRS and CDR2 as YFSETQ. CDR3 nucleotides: TGCGCCAGCAGCCGCTATACAGGGGGAGATCCCTACGAGCAGTACTTC. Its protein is CASSRYTGGDPYEQYF.

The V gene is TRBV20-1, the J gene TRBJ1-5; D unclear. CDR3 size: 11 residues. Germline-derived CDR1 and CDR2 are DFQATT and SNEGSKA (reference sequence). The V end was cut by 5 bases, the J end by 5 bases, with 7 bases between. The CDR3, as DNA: TGCAGTGCTCAGTATGATCAGCCCCAGCATTTT. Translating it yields CSAQYDQPQHF.

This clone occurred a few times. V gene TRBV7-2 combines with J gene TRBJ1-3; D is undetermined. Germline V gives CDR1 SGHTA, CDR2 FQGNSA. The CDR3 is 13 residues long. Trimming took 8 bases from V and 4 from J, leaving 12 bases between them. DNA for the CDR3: TGTGCCAGCGTCGAGAGCGTGGGAAACACCATATATTTT. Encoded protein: CASVESVGNTIYF. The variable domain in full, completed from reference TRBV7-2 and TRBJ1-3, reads GAGVSQSPSNKVTEKGKDVELRCDPISGHTALYWYRQSLGQGLEFLIYFQGNSAPDKSGLPSDRFSAERTGGSVSTLTIQRTQQEDSAVYLCASVESVGNTIYFGEGSWLTVV.

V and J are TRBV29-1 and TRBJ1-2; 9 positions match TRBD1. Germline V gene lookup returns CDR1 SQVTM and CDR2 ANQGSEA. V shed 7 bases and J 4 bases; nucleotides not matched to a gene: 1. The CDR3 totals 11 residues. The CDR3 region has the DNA TGCAGCGGGGGACAGGGCTATGGCTACACCTTC. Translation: CSGGQGYGYTF.

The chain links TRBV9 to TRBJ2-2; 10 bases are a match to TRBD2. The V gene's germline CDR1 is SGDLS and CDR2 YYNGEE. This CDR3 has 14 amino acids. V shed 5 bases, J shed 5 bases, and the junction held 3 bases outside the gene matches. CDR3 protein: CASRAGGVTGELFF. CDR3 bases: TGTGCCAGCAGAGCGGGAGGGGTAACCGGGGAGCTGTTTTTT.

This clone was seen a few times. The CDR3 loop reads CASTSRGTGETQYF. Written as DNA, the CDR3 is TGTGCCAGCACCTCGAGGGGGACGGGAGAGACCCAGTACTTC. This sequence joins TRBV7-8 and TRBJ2-5, with a weak D call TRBD1 (6 bases). CDR3 length: 14 residues. The germline V and J ends were trimmed by 7 bases and 4 bases, with 16 bases remaining between them. CDR1 is SGHVS and CDR2 is FQNEAQ in the germline V gene.

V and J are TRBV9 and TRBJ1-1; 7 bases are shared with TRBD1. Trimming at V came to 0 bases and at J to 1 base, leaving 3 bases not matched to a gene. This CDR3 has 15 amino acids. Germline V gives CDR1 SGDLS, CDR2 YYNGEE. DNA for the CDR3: TGTGCCAGCAGCGTAGTTGGGACAGCGAACACTGAAGCTTTCTTT. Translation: CASSVVGTANTEAFF. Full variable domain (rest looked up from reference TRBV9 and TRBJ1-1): DSGVTQTPKHLITATGQRVTLRCSPRSGDLSVYWYQQSLDQGLQFLIQYYNGEERAKGNILERFSAQQFPDLHSELNLSSLELGDSALYFCASSVVGTANTEAFFGQGTRLTVV.